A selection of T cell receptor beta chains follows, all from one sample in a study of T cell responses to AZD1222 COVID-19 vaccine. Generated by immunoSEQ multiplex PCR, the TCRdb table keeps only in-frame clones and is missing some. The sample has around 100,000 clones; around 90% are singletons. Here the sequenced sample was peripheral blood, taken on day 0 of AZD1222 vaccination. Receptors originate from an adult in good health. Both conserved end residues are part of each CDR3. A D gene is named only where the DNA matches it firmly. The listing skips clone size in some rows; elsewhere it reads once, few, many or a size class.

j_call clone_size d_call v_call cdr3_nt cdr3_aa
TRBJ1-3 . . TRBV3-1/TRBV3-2 TGTGCCAGCAGCCAAGGGGCAGGGCCTGGAAACACCATATATTTT CASSQGAGPGNTIYF
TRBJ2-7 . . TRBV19 TGTGCCAGTAGCATTGGGCTTTTCTCCTACGAGCAGTACTTC CASSIGLFSYEQYF
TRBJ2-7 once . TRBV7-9 TGTGCCAGCAGCCCAAAGTCTCACGAGGGATACGAGCAGTACTTC CASSPKSHEGYEQYF
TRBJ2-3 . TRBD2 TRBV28 TGTGCCAGCAGTCTTGGGTCTAGCGGGAGCTCTAGCACAGATACGCAGTATTTT CASSLGSSGSSSTDTQYF
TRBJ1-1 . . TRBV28 TGTGCCAGCAGTTTAGTAGGGGGGAGCACTGAAGCTTTCTTT CASSLVGGSTEAFF
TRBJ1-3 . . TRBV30 TGTGCCTGGGCCACGGTTCCAGGGACTGGAAACACCATATATTTT CAWATVPGTGNTIYF
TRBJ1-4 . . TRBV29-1 TGCAGCGTTGAAGTGTCAGGCAGGGATGGTGAAAAACTGTTTTTT CSVEVSGRDGEKLFF
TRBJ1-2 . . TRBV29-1 TGCAGCGGGGGGGGACAAACGCTGGATGGCTACACCTTC CSGGGQTLDGYTF
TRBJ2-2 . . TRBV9 TGTGCCAGCACCAACGAGGGAGGCCTTTACACCGGGGAGCTGTTTTTT CASTNEGGLYTGELFF
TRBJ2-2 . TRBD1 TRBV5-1 TGCGCCAGCAGCTACACCGGGACAGGGAACACCGGGGAGCTGTTTTTT CASSYTGTGNTGELFF
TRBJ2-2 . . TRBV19 TGTGCCAGTACCCCTCGAAACGGGGAGCTGTTTTTT CASTPRNGELFF
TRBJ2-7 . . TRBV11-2 TGTGCCAGCAGCTTGGGATCCTACGAGCAGTACTTC CASSLGSYEQYF
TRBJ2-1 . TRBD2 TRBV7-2 TGTGCCAGCAGCCCTAGCGGGGGAGACTCCTACAATGAGCAGTTCTTC CASSPSGGDSYNEQFF
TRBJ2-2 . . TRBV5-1 TGCGCCAGCAGCCCCATAATGGCGAACACCGGGGAGCTGTTTTTT CASSPIMANTGELFF
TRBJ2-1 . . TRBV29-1 TGCAGCGTTGAAGGGGCAGGCTACTACAATGAGCAGTTCTTC CSVEGAGYYNEQFF
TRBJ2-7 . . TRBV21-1 TGTGCCAGCAGCAAAAGGGGACAGGGGATCTCCTACGAGCAGTACTTC CASSKRGQGISYEQYF
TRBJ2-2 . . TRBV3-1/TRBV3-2 TGTGCCAGCAGCCAATCGGGAGTCTCCGGGGAGCTGTTTTTT CASSQSGVSGELFF
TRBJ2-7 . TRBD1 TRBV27 TGTGCCAGCAGTACACGACAGGGGGCCAACGAGCAGTACTTC CASSTRQGANEQYF
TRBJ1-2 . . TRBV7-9 TGTGCCAGCAGCCTAGCCTCCCGGGGGCGGGGGGGCTATGGCTACACCTTC CASSLASRGRGGYGYTF
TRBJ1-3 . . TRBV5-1 TGCGCCAGCAGCTTGGAACTTGCAGAGCCCGGAAACACCATATATTTT CASSLELAEPGNTIYF
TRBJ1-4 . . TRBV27 TGTGCCAGCAGTAACCATCTTAGGGGAAAACTGTTTTTT CASSNHLRGKLFF
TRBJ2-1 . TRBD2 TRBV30 TGTGCCTGGAGTGTACTACTAGCGGCCTACAATGAGCAGTTCTTC CAWSVLLAAYNEQFF
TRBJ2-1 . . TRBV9 TGTGCCAGCAGCCCCCTGGGGAACGACAATGAGCAGTTCTTC CASSPLGNDNEQFF
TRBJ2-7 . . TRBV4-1 TGCGCCAGCAGCAAGGAACCGTCTGCCGACTCCTACGAGCAGTACTTC CASSKEPSADSYEQYF
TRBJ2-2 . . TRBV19 TGTGCCAGTAGGCCTCGGAACACCGGGGAGCTGTTTTTT CASRPRNTGELFF
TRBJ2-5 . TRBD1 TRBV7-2 TGTGCCAGCAGCCCCGACAGGGGGCAGGGGTTAGAGACCCAGTACTTC CASSPDRGQGLETQYF
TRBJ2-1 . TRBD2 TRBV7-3 TGTGCCAGCAGCTTAAGTACTAGCGGGAGTTCCTACAATGAGCAGTTCTTC CASSLSTSGSSYNEQFF
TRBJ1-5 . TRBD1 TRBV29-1 TGCAGCGTTGTGCGGGACAGTCCCGACCAGCCCCAGCATTTT CSVVRDSPDQPQHF
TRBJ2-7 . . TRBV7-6 TGTGCCAGCAGCCTGATCAGCGGTACCAGGAGCTACGAGCAGTACTTC CASSLISGTRSYEQYF
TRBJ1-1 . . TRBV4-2 TGTGCCAGCAGCCAAATACCGCAGGACACTGAAGCTTTCTTT CASSQIPQDTEAFF
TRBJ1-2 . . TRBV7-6 TGTGCCAGCAGCTTAGGGTTAGGGGCTAACTATGGCTACACCTTC CASSLGLGANYGYTF
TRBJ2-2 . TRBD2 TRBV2 TGTGCCAGCAGTGATTTAGCGGGAAACACCGGGGAGCTGTTTTTT CASSDLAGNTGELFF
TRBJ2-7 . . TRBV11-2 TGTGCCAGCAGCTTATACTGGTGGGAGCAGTACTTC CASSLYWWEQYF
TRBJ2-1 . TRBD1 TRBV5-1 TGCGCCAGCAGCGACCTCTTGACAGGGGCTGGCAATGAGCAGTTCTTC CASSDLLTGAGNEQFF
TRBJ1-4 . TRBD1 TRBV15 TGTGCCACCAGCAGACCTTCGACAGGGGTTAAGGAAAAACTGTTTTTT CATSRPSTGVKEKLFF
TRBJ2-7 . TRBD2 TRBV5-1 TGCGCCAGCAGCTTGGGAGGACTAGCGGTAGCCTACGAGCAGTACTTC CASSLGGLAVAYEQYF
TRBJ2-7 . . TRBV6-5 TGTGCCAGCAGTTACTCGAAGTTCGGGACTTTCTACGAGCAGTACTTC CASSYSKFGTFYEQYF
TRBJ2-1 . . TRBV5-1 TGCGCCAGCAGCTTGGACAGTTACAATGAGCAGTTCTTC CASSLDSYNEQFF
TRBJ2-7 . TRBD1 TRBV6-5 TGTGCCAGCAGTTACGCACGGGGACAGGACTACGAGCAGTACTTC CASSYARGQDYEQYF
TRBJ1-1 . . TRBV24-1 TGTGCCACCAGTGATTTGTACAGGAGAACTTTCTTT CATSDLYRRTFF
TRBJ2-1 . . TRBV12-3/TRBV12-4 TGTGCCAGCAGCAGGGACCGTAATGAGCAGTTCTTC CASSRDRNEQFF
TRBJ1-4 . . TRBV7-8 TGTGCCAGCAGTCAAGGACGGTTTCCCCTGATGGATGGGATTTTT CASSQGRFPLMDGIF